Below, 3 T cell receptor beta chains from the same sample are listed, as sequenced in a study of identifying expanded T cells in peripheral blood. The protocol was immunoSEQ multiplex PCR, while the TCRdb copy is restricted to in-frame clones and leaves out a portion. Of tens of thousands of clones listed, 84% are singletons. Sequencing input: blood. These TCRs come from a person aged 18 to 69 in good health.

This chain uses TRBV29-1 with TRBJ2-1; D is unresolved. Germline V gene lookup returns CDR1 SQVTM and CDR2 ANQGSEA. V dropped 5 bases and J dropped 5 bases, with 7 bases sitting between them. There are 11 residues in the CDR3. The CDR3 nucleotides read TGCAGCGTTTCTGATAACAATGAGCAGTTCTTC. This sequence encodes CSVSDNNEQFF.

This clone was recorded a few times. The rearrangement links TRBV30 to TRBJ2-1; D remains unclear. V shed 4 bases and J shed 3 bases, with 4 bases lying between them. The CDR3 extends over 11 amino acids. Germline assignment: CDR1 GTSNPN and CDR2 SVGIG (reference sequence). CDR3 sequence: CAWKDYNEQFF. The CDR3 DNA reads as TGTGCCTGGAAAGACTACAATGAGCAGTTCTTC.

This clone was recorded a few times. The chain carries TRBV5-6 and TRBJ2-5; D remains unclear. CDR1 SGHDT and CDR2 YYEEEE come from the germline V gene. This CDR3 is built from 11 residues. Trimming removed 2 bases from V and 2 bases from J, with 1 base in between. CDR3: CASSLQETQYF. The DNA of the CDR3 is TGTGCCAGCAGCTTACAAGAGACCCAGTACTTC.